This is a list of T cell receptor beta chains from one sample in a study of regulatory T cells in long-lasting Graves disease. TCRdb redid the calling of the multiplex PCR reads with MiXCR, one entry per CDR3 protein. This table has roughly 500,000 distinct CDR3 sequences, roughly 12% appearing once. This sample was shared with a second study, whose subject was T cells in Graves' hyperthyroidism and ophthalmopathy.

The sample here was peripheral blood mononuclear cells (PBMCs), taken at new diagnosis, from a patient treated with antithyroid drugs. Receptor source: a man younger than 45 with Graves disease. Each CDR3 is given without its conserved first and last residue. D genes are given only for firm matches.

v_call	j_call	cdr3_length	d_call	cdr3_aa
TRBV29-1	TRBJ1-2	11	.	SVESYSNYGYT
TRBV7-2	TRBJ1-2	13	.	ASSLLGPIDHGYT
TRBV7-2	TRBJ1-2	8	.	ASSLVGYT
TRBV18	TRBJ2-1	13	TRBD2	ASSLLAGTYNEQF
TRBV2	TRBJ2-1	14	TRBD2	ATRGSGLAGGVGQF
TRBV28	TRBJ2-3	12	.	ASSLSLATDTQY
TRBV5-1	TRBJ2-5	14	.	ASSLERVNYQETQY
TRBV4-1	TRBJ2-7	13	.	ASSQGRWFRGEQY
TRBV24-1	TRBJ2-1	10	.	ATSDQVDEQF
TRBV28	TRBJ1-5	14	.	ASSFQGSYSNQPQH
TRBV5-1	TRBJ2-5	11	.	ASSLVDKETQY